This T cell receptor (beta chain) was identified during a study of T cells in Graves' hyperthyroidism and ophthalmopathy. Study-wide background: The blood sample was taken at first diagnosis, before treatment began.

Amplified TCR beta CDR3 regions derived from RNA transcripts. First-round RT-PCR targeting the TCR CDR3 was performed with the HTBI primer set. TCRdb analysed the multiplex PCR reads with MiXCR anew, one entry per CDR3 protein. This repertoire shows fewer than 350,000 distinct CDR3 sequences, roughly 15% found once; its top ten account for about 33%. Per the germline V gene, CDR1 is SGHRS and CDR2 is YFSETQ. This CDR3 has 22 amino acids. V lost 2 bases and J lost 7; bases outside the gene matches: 23. From approximately 9.3 ml of fresh peripheral blood, PBMCs were isolated. The specimen was blood. The chain recombines TRBV5-1 with TRBJ2-1; TRBD2 aligns across 14 bases. The clonotype comes from a woman between 45 and 65 years old with Graves' hyperthyroidism that later progressed to Graves' ophthalmopathy. The CDR3 sequence is CASSFPRPGTSGRSTLSNEQFF. The CDR3 DNA reads as TGCGCCAGCAGCTTCCCCAGACCCGGGACTAGCGGGAGATCGACCTTGTCAAATGAGCAGTTCTTC.